Below, one TCR beta chain is given with its context. The sample belongs to a study of blood T cells in healthy people across ages. The CDR3 extends over 15 amino acids. V lost 0 bases to trimming and J lost 2 bases, with 9 bases between them. Per the germline V gene, CDR1 is SEHNR and CDR2 is FQNEAQ (reference sequence). Total RNA extraction produced at least 5 micrograms (per sample) for the study. A second about 7 to 12 cycle PCR used barcoded and J-beta primers. A template-switch adaptor with 12 random nucleotides tagged each cDNA molecule. TCRdb passed the 5' RACE reads through MiXCR, listing each CDR3 protein once. The profile shows roughly 1.5 million distinct CDR3 sequences, less than 45% of them singletons.

This receptor was taken from a woman aged 18-29 years in good health. The gene calls are TRBV7-9 and TRBJ2-3; perhaps TRBD1 as D (5 bases). Sequenced material: blood. The DNA of the CDR3 is TGTGCCAGCAGCTTAGCGGCAGGACACACAGATACGCAGTATTTT. This encodes CASSLAAGHTDTQYF.